This is a list of T cell receptor beta chains from one sample in a study of OX40 agonist ivuxolimab in advanced cancers. Libraries were prepared by immunoSEQ multiplex PCR; TCRdb keeps only in-frame clonotypes and omits some of them. The data contain roughly 35,000 clones, around 93% of them seen just once; the ten biggest clones take up 33%. The sequencing used CD4+ or CD8+ T cells sorted from blood, collected in a trial of the OX40 agonist ivuxolimab. These receptors were obtained from an adult with an advanced solid tumor such as melanoma, head and neck, liver or kidney cancer. Each CDR3 is given with its conserved first and last residue. The D gene is left open where the match is weak. Not every row has a clone size; where given, it reads once, few, many or a size class.

cdr3_aa	cdr3_nt	j_call	clone_size	v_call	d_call
CASSLGGQGTIYEQYF	TGTGCCAGCAGTTTGGGGGGACAGGGTACGATCTACGAGCAGTACTTC	TRBJ2-7	NA	TRBV27	TRBD1
CASSPGGGGGEAFF	TGTGCCAGCAGCCCTGGTGGAGGGGGCGGTGAAGCTTTCTTT	TRBJ1-1	NA	TRBV7-9	TRBD1
CASSESGFDTEAFF	TGCGCCAGCAGTGAGTCGGGGTTCGACACTGAAGCTTTCTTT	TRBJ1-1	NA	TRBV10-1	NA
CASSSWDRWGEKLFF	TGTGCCAGCAGTTCATGGGACAGGTGGGGTGAAAAACTGTTTTTT	TRBJ1-4	NA	TRBV27	TRBD1
CASSLGSTGGEQYF	TGTGCCAGCAGCTTAGGATCAACGGGAGGCGAGCAGTACTTC	TRBJ2-7	NA	TRBV7-4	TRBD2
CASSYYQGASEQFF	TGTGCCAGCAGTTATTATCAGGGGGCAAGTGAGCAGTTCTTC	TRBJ2-1	NA	TRBV6-5	TRBD1
CASSEVGGTNEQYF	TGTGCCAGCAGTGAAGTTGGGGGAACGAACGAGCAGTACTTC	TRBJ2-7	NA	TRBV25-1	NA
CASSLGALGGNYGYTF	TGCGCCAGCAGCTTGGGAGCCCTAGGGGGGAACTATGGCTACACCTTC	TRBJ1-2	NA	TRBV5-1	NA
CASSLDFPGPYEQYF	TGTGCCAGCAGCTTGGATTTCCCAGGGCCCTACGAGCAGTACTTC	TRBJ2-7	NA	TRBV5-8	NA
CASSWTSGTGELFF	TGTGCCAGCAGTTGGACTAGCGGAACCGGGGAGCTGTTTTTT	TRBJ2-2	NA	TRBV27	TRBD2
CASSFQGLYEQYF	TGTGCCAGCAGCTTCCAGGGACTCTACGAGCAGTACTTC	TRBJ2-7	once	TRBV7-9	NA
CASSLVQGTDTQYF	TGTGCCAGCAGCTTAGTGCAGGGCACAGATACGCAGTATTTT	TRBJ2-3	NA	TRBV7-9	NA
CASSQGYTLNYGYTF	TGTGCCAGCAGCCAAGGGTACACGCTAAACTATGGCTACACCTTC	TRBJ1-2	NA	TRBV14	NA
CASSVGPRGSDQPQHF	TGTGCCAGCAGCGTAGGCCCCAGGGGTTCGGATCAGCCCCAGCATTTT	TRBJ1-5	NA	TRBV9	NA
CASSLEPSGGVLAGVWYEQYF	TGTGCCAGCAGCTTAGAACCATCGGGGGGAGTTCTAGCGGGAGTTTGGTACGAGCAGTACTTC	TRBJ2-7	NA	TRBV7-6	TRBD2
CASSQDNSRGTSNSPLHF	TGCGCCAGCAGCCAAGATAACAGCCGGGGGACGTCTAATTCACCCCTCCACTTT	TRBJ1-6	NA	TRBV4-3	NA
CASSEARGIGNQPQHF	TGTGCCAGCAGTGAAGCCAGAGGGATTGGGAATCAGCCCCAGCATTTT	TRBJ1-5	NA	TRBV6-1	NA
CASSVEGTSGRGYNEQFF	TGTGCCAGCAGCGTAGAGGGGACTAGCGGGAGGGGGTACAATGAGCAGTTCTTC	TRBJ2-1	NA	TRBV9	TRBD2
CASSFGLAGSEQYF	TGTGCCAGCAGTTTCGGACTAGCGGGTTCCGAGCAGTACTTC	TRBJ2-7	NA	TRBV6-1	TRBD2
CASSDGQVYGYTF	TGTGCCAGCAGTGACGGACAGGTCTATGGCTACACCTTC	TRBJ1-2	NA	TRBV2	TRBD1
CASSFLMGGDEQFF	TGTGCCAGCAGCTTCCTTATGGGAGGCGATGAGCAGTTCTTC	TRBJ2-1	NA	TRBV7-6	NA
CASSQDRRLAGYEQYF	TGCGCCAGCAGCCAAGATCGGCGACTAGCGGGGTACGAGCAGTACTTC	TRBJ2-7	NA	TRBV4-3	TRBD2
CASSLSGNQPQHF	TGTGCCAGCAGCTTAAGCGGGAATCAGCCCCAGCATTTT	TRBJ1-5	NA	TRBV7-8	NA
CASSYSTLAGTYEQYF	TGTGCCAGCAGTTACTCGACACTAGCGGGAACCTACGAGCAGTACTTC	TRBJ2-7	once	TRBV6-5	TRBD2
CASSSLGGRGDTQYF	TGTGCCAGCAGCTCCCTAGGAGGGAGGGGAGATACGCAGTATTTT	TRBJ2-3	NA	TRBV27	TRBD2
CASSGGASYEQYF	TGTGCCAGCAGCGGGGGGGCGTCCTACGAGCAGTACTTC	TRBJ2-7	NA	TRBV9	NA
CASSLTSGRSTGELFF	TGTGCCAGCAGCTTAACTAGCGGGAGGAGCACCGGGGAGCTGTTTTTT	TRBJ2-2	NA	TRBV13	TRBD2
CASNNPPRPGYTF	TGTGCCAGCAACAATCCGCCTCGTCCCGGCTACACCTTC	TRBJ1-2	once	TRBV5-6	NA
CASSLSERANVLTF	TGTGCCAGCAGCTTATCCGAAAGGGCCAACGTCCTGACTTTC	TRBJ2-6	once	TRBV11-2	NA
CASSRRGGSSYNEQFF	TGTGCCAGCAGCCGCCGGGGGGGGTCGTCCTACAATGAGCAGTTCTTC	TRBJ2-1	NA	TRBV7-2	TRBD2
CASSFSIVEQFF	TGTGCCAGCAGTTTCTCTATAGTTGAGCAGTTCTTC	TRBJ2-1	few	TRBV28	NA
CASSQFTEIPYNEQFF	TGTGCCAGCAGCCAATTCACTGAGATCCCCTACAATGAGCAGTTCTTC	TRBJ2-1	NA	TRBV14	NA
CASSPGLAGGTDTQYF	TGCGCCAGCAGCCCGGGACTAGCGGGGGGCACAGATACGCAGTATTTT	TRBJ2-3	once	TRBV4-3	TRBD2
CSVDSSGGGRETQYF	TGCAGCGTTGATTCCAGCGGAGGGGGGCGAGAGACCCAGTACTTC	TRBJ2-5	once	TRBV29-1	NA
CASLNPETINNEQFF	TGTGCCAGCCTTAATCCGGAGACAATCAACAATGAGCAGTTCTTC	TRBJ2-1	NA	TRBV18	NA
CASSPTSFNSGANVLTF	TGTGCCAGCAGCCCAACGAGTTTTAATTCTGGGGCCAACGTCCTGACTTTC	TRBJ2-6	NA	TRBV11-3	NA
CASSERTGELFF	TGTGCCAGCAGTGAGAGGACCGGGGAGCTGTTTTTT	TRBJ2-2	once	TRBV2	NA
CASSIVWSGSNQPQHF	TGTGCCAGTAGTATAGTTTGGTCCGGTAGCAATCAGCCCCAGCATTTT	TRBJ1-5	once	TRBV19	NA
CASSLGPLAGETDTQYF	TGTGCCAGCAGCTTAGGCCCCCTAGCGGGAGAGACAGATACGCAGTATTTT	TRBJ2-3	NA	TRBV11-3	TRBD2
CASSFETGTNTEAFF	TGTGCCAGCAGCTTCGAGACAGGGACGAACACTGAAGCTTTCTTT	TRBJ1-1	NA	TRBV7-2	TRBD1
CASSFRASNQPQHF	TGTGCCAGCAGCTTCCGGGCTAGCAATCAGCCCCAGCATTTT	TRBJ1-5	once	TRBV5-5	NA
CASSSTGTQYF	TGTGCCAGCAGTTCGACTGGGACCCAGTACTTC	TRBJ2-5	NA	TRBV28	NA
CASSLYGSYNEQFF	TGTGCCAGCAGTTTATACGGCAGCTACAATGAGCAGTTCTTC	TRBJ2-1	NA	TRBV28	NA
CASSPGQTNTEAFF	TGTGCCAGTAGCCCAGGACAGACGAACACTGAAGCTTTCTTT	TRBJ1-1	NA	TRBV19	NA
CASSIDLLAGGLKQFF	TGTGCCAGTAGTATAGATCTGCTAGCGGGAGGTCTTAAGCAGTTCTTC	TRBJ2-1	NA	TRBV19	TRBD2
CASSQDFLLPGVGKGETQYF	TGTGCCAGCAGCCAAGATTTTCTTCTGCCGGGAGTGGGGAAGGGGGAGACCCAGTACTTC	TRBJ2-5	NA	TRBV14	NA
CASSDGDRTYNEQFF	TGTGCCAGCAGTGACGGTGACCGAACCTACAATGAGCAGTTCTTC	TRBJ2-1	NA	TRBV6-4	NA
CASSHGIGGGQPQHF	TGCGCCAGCAGCCACGGTATAGGGGGAGGTCAGCCCCAGCATTTT	TRBJ1-5	NA	TRBV4-3	NA
CASSLGGDSNQPQHF	TGTGCCAGCAGCTTAGGCGGAGACTCTAATCAGCCCCAGCATTTT	TRBJ1-5	NA	TRBV5-4	NA
CASSSRGTGGASDEQYF	TGTGCCAGCAGCTCTAGAGGGACAGGGGGCGCGTCCGACGAGCAGTACTTC	TRBJ2-7	NA	TRBV9	TRBD1
CASSLLGQGGQPQHF	TGTGCCAGCAGTCTATTGGGACAGGGGGGACAGCCCCAGCATTTT	TRBJ1-5	few	TRBV27	TRBD1
CATSIHRGSYEQYF	TGTGCCACCAGCATCCACAGGGGAAGTTACGAGCAGTACTTC	TRBJ2-7	NA	TRBV15	TRBD1
CASSLGTYNTGELFF	TGTGCCAGCAGCTTAGGGACATACAACACCGGGGAGCTGTTTTTT	TRBJ2-2	NA	TRBV7-9	NA
CASSPRDGYNEQFF	TGTGCCAGCAGCCCCCGGGACGGCTACAATGAGCAGTTCTTC	TRBJ2-1	NA	TRBV11-3	NA
CASSLVPLRAYGYTF	TGTGCCAGCAGTTTAGTTCCCCTTCGAGCCTATGGCTACACCTTC	TRBJ1-2	NA	TRBV27	NA